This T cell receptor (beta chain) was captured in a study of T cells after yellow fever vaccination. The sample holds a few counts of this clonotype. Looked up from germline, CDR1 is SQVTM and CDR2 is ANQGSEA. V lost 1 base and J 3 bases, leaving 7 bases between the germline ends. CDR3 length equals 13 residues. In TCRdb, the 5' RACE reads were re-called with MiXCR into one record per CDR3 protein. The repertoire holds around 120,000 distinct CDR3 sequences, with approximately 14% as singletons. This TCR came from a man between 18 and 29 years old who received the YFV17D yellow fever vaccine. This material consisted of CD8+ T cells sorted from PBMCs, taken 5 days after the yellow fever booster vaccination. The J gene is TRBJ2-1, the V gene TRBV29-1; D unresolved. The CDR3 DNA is TGCAGCGTTGAAGGGGCAGTCTACAATGAGCAGTTCTTC. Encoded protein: CSVEGAVYNEQFF.